Listed below are T cell receptor beta chains from one sample, sequenced in a study of cytomegalovirus exposure and HLA in healthy donors. Data came from immunoSEQ multiplex PCR; TCRdb stores just in-frame clones and leaves some out. The sample features tens of thousands of clones, with about a sixth in its top ten. The sample was PBMCs. The receptors were sampled from a male donor in good health and CMV-seronegative. CDR3s include the opening cysteine and the closing phenylalanine or tryptophan. The order of the fields is V gene, J gene, D gene, CDR3 protein, CDR3 DNA. D genes are given only for firm matches.

>TRBV19|TRBJ1-5|TRBD1
CASSMDRGLNQPQHF
TGTGCCAGTAGTATGGACAGGGGGCTCAATCAGCCCCAGCATTTT
>TRBV5-1|TRBJ2-1|TRBD2
CASSFPGLAGDYNEQFF
TGCGCCAGCAGCTTTCCGGGACTAGCGGGGGATTACAATGAGCAGTTCTTC
>TRBV29-1|TRBJ2-7|NA
CSVVSGGEPYEQYF
TGCAGCGTTGTTAGTGGAGGGGAACCCTACGAGCAGTACTTC
>TRBV30|TRBJ1-1|NA
CAWSPLFMNTEAFF
TGTGCCTGGAGCCCCTTATTTATGAACACTGAAGCTTTCTTT
>TRBV30|TRBJ2-1|TRBD2
CAWTAGTYNEQFF
TGTGCCTGGACAGCGGGGACCTACAATGAGCAGTTCTTC
>TRBV6-4|TRBJ1-2|NA
CASSDSRGGYGYTF
TGTGCCAGCAGTGACTCGCGGGGAGGCTATGGCTACACCTTC
>TRBV30|TRBJ2-3|TRBD1
CAWLRGLRTDTQYF
TGTGCCTGGCTCAGGGGGCTGCGGACAGATACGCAGTATTTT
>TRBV19|TRBJ2-7|TRBD2
CASSPTSGVYEQYF
TGTGCCAGTAGCCCGACTAGCGGGGTCTACGAGCAGTACTTC
>TRBV14|TRBJ1-1|NA
CASSFAGTEAFF
TGTGCCAGCAGTTTCGCGGGCACTGAAGCTTTCTTT
>TRBV19|TRBJ2-7|NA
CASSIDRAGRDEQYF
TGTGCCAGTAGTATAGACAGGGCAGGTCGGGACGAGCAGTACTTC
>TRBV6-5|TRBJ1-1|NA
CASRKYRVHTEAFF
TGTGCCAGCAGAAAATACAGGGTCCACACTGAAGCTTTCTTT
>TRBV5-1|TRBJ2-3|TRBD2
CASSLAAGADTQYF
TGCGCCAGCAGCTTGGCAGCGGGGGCAGATACGCAGTATTTT
>TRBV5-5|TRBJ1-6|NA
CASSPQGVDSPLHF
TGTGCCAGCAGCCCACAGGGTGTTGATTCACCCCTCCACTTT
>TRBV30|TRBJ1-6|NA
CAWRVQGSYNSPLHF
TGTGCCTGGAGAGTACAGGGATCCTATAATTCACCCCTCCACTTT
>TRBV4-3|TRBJ1-2|NA
CASSQSEGGSYGYTF
TGCGCCAGCAGCCAATCGGAGGGGGGGTCGTATGGCTACACCTTC
>TRBV23-1|TRBJ1-3|NA
CASSQSWEQGYTFSGNTIYF
TGCGCCAGCAGTCAATCGTGGGAACAGGGATACACTTTCTCTGGAAACACCATATATTTT
>TRBV7-2|TRBJ2-4|TRBD2
CASSLLGGLAKNIQYF
TGTGCCAGCAGCTTATTGGGAGGGCTAGCCAAAAACATTCAGTACTTC
>TRBV5-6|TRBJ2-7|TRBD1
CATASGTGSYEQYF
TGTGCCACTGCTTCCGGGACAGGGAGCTACGAGCAGTACTTC
>TRBV19|TRBJ1-4|NA
CASSIDGQSTNEKLFF
TGTGCCAGTAGTATAGATGGGCAGTCAACTAATGAAAAACTGTTTTTT
>TRBV5-6|TRBJ1-4|TRBD1
CASNSGQGGEKLFF
TGTGCCAGCAACTCAGGACAGGGAGGGGAAAAACTGTTTTTT
>TRBV5-8|TRBJ1-1|TRBD1
CASRHHRGPAEAFF
TGTGCCAGCAGACACCACAGGGGGCCCGCTGAAGCTTTCTTT
>TRBV6-6|TRBJ1-1|NA
CASSPYRRDTEAFF
TGTGCCAGCAGTCCCTACAGGAGGGACACTGAAGCTTTCTTT
>TRBV4-2|TRBJ1-6|TRBD1
CASSQTGGNSPLHF
TGTGCCAGCAGCCAAACAGGGGGTAATTCACCCCTCCACTTT
>TRBV7-2|TRBJ1-5|NA
CASSLDLGIGDQPQHF
TGTGCCAGCAGCTTAGATCTGGGAATAGGGGATCAGCCCCAGCATTTT
>TRBV9|TRBJ2-1|TRBD2
CASSPAGKNNEQFF
TGTGCCAGCAGTCCAGCGGGGAAGAACAATGAGCAGTTCTTC
>TRBV27|TRBJ1-5|NA
CASSLRQLKGSNQPQHF
TGTGCCAGCAGTTTAAGGCAGCTCAAGGGGAGCAATCAGCCCCAGCATTTT
>TRBV5-6|TRBJ2-7|NA
CASSFPDRHYEQYF
TGTGCCAGCAGCTTCCCGGACAGACACTACGAGCAGTACTTC
>TRBV15|TRBJ1-6|NA
CATSRGQDNSPLHF
TGTGCCACCAGCAGAGGGCAAGATAATTCACCCCTCCACTTT
>TRBV5-4|TRBJ2-5|NA
CASSVPGTQKQETQYF
TGTGCCAGCAGCGTGCCCGGGACTCAAAAGCAAGAGACCCAGTACTTC
>TRBV6-5|TRBJ1-6|NA
CASTLDGGNSPLHF
TGTGCCAGCACCCTGGACGGAGGGAATTCACCCCTCCACTTT
>TRBV5-1|TRBJ1-2|NA
CASSLVYEVDGYTF
TGCGCCAGCAGCTTGGTCTATGAGGTTGATGGCTACACCTTC
>TRBV4-3|TRBJ2-2|NA
CASSHYTDTGELFF
TGCGCCAGCAGCCATTATACTGACACCGGGGAGCTGTTTTTT
>TRBV5-4|TRBJ2-5|TRBD1
CASRNTGGETQYF
TGTGCCAGCAGAAACACAGGGGGAGAGACCCAGTACTTC
>TRBV7-2|TRBJ1-1|NA
CASSFQDKAFQDTEAFF
TGTGCCAGCAGCTTCCAGGATAAGGCATTTCAAGACACTGAAGCTTTCTTT
>TRBV6-6|TRBJ1-1|TRBD1
CASSSPPGTGDTEAFF
TGTGCCAGCAGTTCCCCCCCCGGGACAGGGGACACTGAAGCTTTCTTT
>TRBV7-9|TRBJ1-2|NA
CASSFPGFYGYTF
TGTGCCAGCAGCTTCCCCGGGTTCTATGGCTACACCTTC
>TRBV14|TRBJ2-4|TRBD2
CASSSGWDGRVAKNIQYF
TGTGCCAGCAGTTCCGGTTGGGACGGGAGGGTAGCCAAAAACATTCAGTACTTC
>TRBV4-1|TRBJ2-7|TRBD1
CASSQGASGQTYEQYF
TGCGCCAGCAGCCAAGGTGCCTCGGGACAGACCTACGAGCAGTACTTC
>TRBV15|TRBJ1-2|NA
CATSRETRDGYTF
TGTGCCACCAGCAGGGAGACTCGGGATGGCTACACCTTC
>TRBV29-1|TRBJ1-1|NA
CSVEGGRMNTEAFF
TGCAGCGTTGAAGGGGGCAGAATGAACACTGAAGCTTTCTTT
>TRBV7-9|TRBJ1-2|TRBD1
CASSLDREKGYTF
TGTGCCAGCAGCTTGGACAGGGAGAAAGGCTACACCTTC
>TRBV18|TRBJ1-5|TRBD1
CASSPRPWTGGEPQHF
TGTGCCAGCTCACCACGACCGTGGACAGGGGGAGAGCCCCAGCATTTT
>TRBV15|TRBJ1-5|NA
CATSRSTGNGQPQHF
TGTGCCACCAGCAGATCTACCGGGAACGGTCAGCCCCAGCATTTT
>TRBV6-5|TRBJ1-6|NA
CASSYSTANSPLHF
TGTGCCAGCAGTTATTCGACAGCGAATTCACCCCTCCACTTT
>TRBV5-1|TRBJ2-7|TRBD1
CASSFAGTGVSYEQYF
TGCGCCAGCAGCTTTGCTGGGACAGGGGTCTCCTACGAGCAGTACTTC
>TRBV15|TRBJ1-4|TRBD1
CATSRDTGVGEKLFF
TGTGCCACCAGCAGGGACACAGGGGTGGGTGAAAAACTGTTTTTT
>TRBV5-1|TRBJ1-1|NA
CASSFGGVGDTEAFF
TGCGCCAGCAGCTTTGGAGGGGTAGGGGACACTGAAGCTTTCTTT
>TRBV5-1|TRBJ1-2|TRBD1
CASSPQGGTEHGYTF
TGCGCCAGCAGCCCTCAGGGGGGAACTGAACATGGCTACACCTTC
>TRBV30|TRBJ1-2|NA
CAWTRSTAINYGYTF
TGTGCCTGGACTCGATCGACAGCTATTAACTATGGCTACACCTTC
>TRBV6-5|TRBJ2-5|NA
CASSDGGGWETQYF
TGTGCCAGCAGTGATGGAGGGGGCTGGGAGACCCAGTACTTC
>TRBV18|TRBJ2-2|NA
CASSPQNTGELFF
TGTGCCAGCTCACCTCAAAACACCGGGGAGCTGTTTTTT
>TRBV2|TRBJ1-5|NA
CASQKRAAYSNQPQHF
TGTGCCAGCCAGAAGAGGGCAGCTTATAGCAATCAGCCCCAGCATTTT
>TRBV6-6|TRBJ1-1|TRBD1
CASIGQGKMNTEAFF
TGTGCCAGCATCGGACAGGGGAAGATGAACACTGAAGCTTTCTTT
>TRBV29-1|TRBJ1-5|NA
CSVGGASNQPQHF
TGCAGCGTTGGCGGGGCAAGCAATCAGCCCCAGCATTTT
>TRBV7-6|TRBJ1-6|NA
CASSLRGQSSYNSPLHF
TGTGCCAGCAGCTTAAGAGGTCAGAGCTCCTATAATTCACCCCTCCACTTT